This record concerns one T cell receptor (beta chain) sequence. The germline gives CDR1 MDHEN, CDR2 SYDVKM. V gave up 7 bases and J gave up 7 bases, with 11 bases separating them. The length of the CDR3 is 13 residues. The data stem from a study of OX40 agonist ivuxolimab in advanced cancers. Study at large: Participants could have had prior anti-PD-1, anti-PD-L1 or anti-CTLA-4 therapy, and less than 45% had some.

Measured with immunoSEQ multiplex PCR; TCRdb has only the in-frame clones, and not every one. Here the sample spans roughly 80,000 clones, 65% to 90% being singletons. The sequence came from an adult with an advanced solid tumor such as melanoma, head and neck, liver or kidney cancer. The chain uses TRBV28 and TRBJ1-6; D gene ambiguous. The specimen was CD4+ or CD8+ T cells sorted from blood, collected in a trial of the OX40 agonist ivuxolimab. The CDR3 region is CASNGLGNSPLHF. In nucleotides, the CDR3 is TGTGCCAGCAACGGACTGGGGAATTCACCCCTCCACTTT.